Listed below are T cell receptor beta chains from one sample, sequenced in a study of cytomegalovirus exposure and HLA in healthy donors. Sequencing was performed with immunoSEQ multiplex PCR; in TCRdb, only in-frame clones are kept and a portion is missing. The sample comprises hundreds of thousands of clones, about 80% of which are singletons, and around 1.8% rests with the top ten. Material for sequencing was PBMCs. The receptors stem from a man younger than 35 in good health and CMV-seronegative. Both conserved end residues are part of each CDR3. The order of the fields is V gene, J gene, clone size, D gene, CDR3 protein, CDR3 DNA. A D gene is named only where the DNA matches it firmly. The size field is filled for only some rows; it gives once, few, many or a size class.

>TRBV9|TRBJ1-1|-|-
CASSVSPNDRMDTEAFF
TGTGCCAGCAGCGTTTCTCCCAACGACAGGATGGACACTGAAGCTTTCTTT
>TRBV29-1|TRBJ2-7|once|TRBD2
CSGGLAGGSEQYF
TGCAGCGGCGGACTAGCGGGAGGATCCGAGCAGTACTTC
>TRBV6-1|TRBJ1-2|-|-
CASTLGQGGYGYTF
TGTGCCAGCACCCTGGGGCAGGGCGGCTATGGCTACACCTTC
>TRBV5-1|TRBJ2-5|-|TRBD1
CASSPGQPKETQYF
TGCGCCAGCAGCCCGGGACAGCCTAAAGAGACCCAGTACTTC
>TRBV5-1|TRBJ2-7|-|-
CASSLTQGKTYEQYF
TGCGCCAGCAGCTTGACTCAGGGGAAAACATACGAGCAGTACTTC
>TRBV19|TRBJ2-3|-|TRBD2
CASSIPSSGSDTQYF
TGTGCCAGTAGTATACCGTCTAGCGGATCAGATACGCAGTATTTT
>TRBV5-8|TRBJ2-5|-|TRBD1
CASSGDRGRETQYF
TGTGCCAGCAGTGGCGACAGGGGGCGAGAGACCCAGTACTTC
>TRBV7-9|TRBJ1-2|-|-
CASSRPIDTNYGYTF
TGTGCCAGCAGCCGACCCATTGACACTAACTATGGCTACACCTTC
>TRBV2|TRBJ2-3|few|-
CASSESRTVGTDTQYF
TGTGCCAGCAGTGAATCAAGGACAGTGGGAACAGATACGCAGTATTTT
>TRBV6-5|TRBJ1-5|-|TRBD1
CASLLDRVNQPQHF
TGTGCCAGCCTACTGGACAGGGTTAATCAGCCCCAGCATTTT
>TRBV4-3|TRBJ2-5|-|TRBD1
CASSQDRGRGETQYF
TGCGCCAGCAGCCAAGACAGGGGGCGCGGAGAGACCCAGTACTTC
>TRBV6-5|TRBJ2-4|-|TRBD1
CASRGTGSSKNIQYF
TGTGCCAGCAGAGGGACAGGGTCTAGCAAAAACATTCAGTACTTC